This T cell receptor (beta chain) was recovered during a study of cytomegalovirus exposure and HLA in healthy donors. Study at large: Membership in the Caucasian-associated ancestry cluster was found for around four fifths of nearly 400 genotyped donors. Study-wide findings and caveats: It was reported in a later analysis that an Asian-associated ancestry cluster showed fewer N-insertions than the roughly 670-donor mean.

On this clone itself: Its cognate antigen is unknown.

This CDR3 comprises 15 residues. Germline V CDR1 and CDR2: SGHRS, YFSETQ. After removal of 3 bases from V and 1 base from J, the junction contained 4 bases not matched to a gene. 13 Jbeta primers and 60 Vbeta primers were used for the PCR. Assay: immunoSEQ multiplex PCR; the TCRdb copy retains only in-frame clones and omits some. This sample has about 160,000 clones, with roughly 80% found just once. The sequence was collected from a woman in her twenties or thirties in good health and CMV-seropositive. This chain uses TRBV5-1 with TRBJ1-1; 9 bases are shared with TRBD1. The sample was PBMCs. The CDR3 region has the DNA TGCGCCAGCAGCTCAACGGGACAGGGGAACACTGAAGCTTTCTTT. Residues: CASSSTGQGNTEAFF.